This T cell receptor beta chain was retrieved from a study of control samples from healthy donors and cancer patients (dated by TCRdb to 2018 to 2021). The library was made by the immunoSEQ multiplex PCR assay. Entries here come from immuneACCESS through TCRdb and include only in-frame sequences with V and J called. Some clones fail to appear in such tables; in the studies checked, an unresolved V gene covers under half of the shortfall, and the cause of the remainder is unknown. For this sample the table gives about 100,000 clones, of which about 90% were detected only once. The ten largest clones take up 18% of the sample. The germline V gene encodes CDR1 MNHEY and CDR2 SMNVEV (reference sequence). Unmatched junction bases come to 4, with V trimmed by 4 bases and J by 5 bases. The CDR3, from cysteine to phenylalanine, totals 14 residues. Kept here is only the CDR3 DNA, which spans 42 bases and is read in frame from base 1.

A note on this clone: The antigen it binds to is not known. No clone much larger than this one lies a single base away; base qualities are absent.

The source of this sequence is a woman between 45 and 60 years old in good health. The chain couples TRBV27 to TRBJ1-5; the central 8 bases match TRBD1. The sequenced sample was blood. CDR3 loop: CASSYGQGDQPQHF. The nucleotide sequence reads TGTGCCAGCAGTTACGGACAGGGTGATCAGCCCCAGCATTTT.